These T cell receptor beta chains were read from a single sample in a study of a mutant IDH1 vaccine in newly diagnosed glioma. Sequencing was performed with immunoSEQ multiplex PCR; in TCRdb, only in-frame clones are kept and a portion is missing. The sample consists of around 61,000 clones, 60% to 80% of them appearing once. Their cognate antigens are unknown. Source: PBMCs, taken from a glioma patient whose treatment included an IDH1 peptide vaccine. The receptor set was obtained from a man aged 50-60 years with glioma. CDR3s include the opening cysteine and the closing phenylalanine or tryptophan. The D gene is left open where the match is weak. Size is stated for part of the rows, as once, few or many counts, or as a class when the clone is expanded.

TRBJ1-2	-	TRBV5-8	few	CASRGWGPYGYTF	TGTGCCAGCAGGGGGTGGGGGCCCTATGGCTACACCTTC
TRBJ2-7	-	TRBV19	many	CASSQGFHEQYF	TGTGCCAGTTCACAGGGTTTCCACGAGCAGTACTTC
TRBJ2-2	-	TRBV19	few	CASSKSNTGELFF	TGTGCCAGTAGTAAGTCTAACACCGGGGAGCTGTTTTTT
TRBJ1-1	-	TRBV7-9	-	CASSFGGENTEAFF	TGTGCCAGCAGCTTTGGAGGGGAGAACACTGAAGCTTTCTTT
TRBJ1-6	-	TRBV27	-	CASSLYGRPYNSPLHF	TGTGCCAGCAGTTTATATGGTCGGCCCTATAATTCACCCCTCCACTTT
TRBJ1-2	-	TRBV9	few	CASSSTLGAGGYTF	TGTGCCAGCAGTTCAACTCTTGGGGCTGGTGGCTACACCTTC
TRBJ2-2	-	TRBV27	-	CASSFRRRAGELFF	TGTGCCAGCAGTTTCCGTCGGAGGGCCGGGGAGCTGTTTTTT
TRBJ2-7	-	TRBV7-9	-	CASSLGTSFSYEQYF	TGTGCCAGCAGCTTAGGCACGTCCTTCTCCTACGAGCAGTACTTC
TRBJ2-7	TRBD2	TRBV9	-	CASSVAPGGMGFEQYF	TGTGCCAGCAGCGTAGCCCCGGGAGGGATGGGATTCGAGCAGTACTTC
TRBJ2-2	TRBD1	TRBV15	-	CATDQGARTGELFF	TGTGCCACCGATCAGGGGGCGAGAACCGGGGAGCTGTTTTTT
TRBJ2-4	TRBD2	TRBV5-1	-	CASREERGGIQYF	TGCGCCAGCAGGGAGGAACGGGGGGGGATTCAGTACTTC
TRBJ2-3	-	TRBV11-3	-	CASSLGGTDTQYF	TGTGCCAGCAGCTTAGGTGGCACAGATACGCAGTATTTT
TRBJ1-5	-	TRBV29-1	-	CSVVKVRQGVTQPQHF	TGCAGCGTTGTCAAGGTCCGCCAGGGAGTCACTCAGCCCCAGCATTTT
TRBJ2-1	-	TRBV9	-	CASSPGGGRVEQFF	TGTGCCAGCAGCCCCGGAGGGGGGCGGGTTGAGCAGTTCTTC
TRBJ2-5	-	TRBV29-1	-	CSVGASIETQYF	TGCAGCGTGGGGGCCTCAATAGAGACCCAGTACTTC
TRBJ1-1	-	TRBV5-4	-	CASSLIQGPANTEAFF	TGTGCCAGCAGCTTGATACAGGGCCCTGCGAACACTGAAGCTTTCTTT
TRBJ2-6	-	TRBV9	-	CASSYTGSGANVLTF	TGTGCCAGCAGCTATACGGGATCTGGGGCCAACGTCCTGACTTTC
TRBJ1-6	-	TRBV2	-	CASRGTVGSPLHF	TGTGCCAGCAGGGGAACTGTGGGTTCACCCCTCCACTTT
TRBJ1-2	-	TRBV6-5	-	CASRSDGIYGYTF	TGTGCCAGCAGGTCGGACGGGATCTATGGCTACACCTTC
TRBJ2-3	-	TRBV6-1	-	CASSGSTDTQYF	TGTGCCAGCAGTGGGTCCACAGATACGCAGTATTTT
TRBJ2-3	-	TRBV20-1	-	CSADRRGTQYF	TGCAGTGCCGACAGGCGTGGGACGCAGTATTTT
TRBJ2-1	TRBD2	TRBV19	once	CASSASGGQYNEQFF	TGTGCCAGTAGTGCTAGCGGGGGGCAGTACAATGAGCAGTTCTTC
TRBJ2-7	TRBD1	TRBV7-6	-	CASSLGDSYEQYF	TGTGCCAGCAGCTTAGGGGACAGCTACGAGCAGTACTTC
TRBJ1-2	-	TRBV12-5	-	CASGQANYGYTF	TGTGCTAGTGGACAGGCTAACTATGGCTACACCTTC